The 8 T cell receptor beta chains presented below share a single source sample, sequenced in a study of shared clonotypes between healthy human individuals. Generated by immunoSEQ multiplex PCR, the TCRdb table keeps only in-frame clones and is missing some. The table lists fewer than 500,000 clones, nearly 80% of them singletons. Sequenced material: PBMCs. Source of these receptors: a woman in her 40s in good health. Some clones in this sample may be carry-over from other donors' samples.

This chain uses TRBV5-1 with TRBJ2-5; 11 positions agree with TRBD2. V trimming: 5 bases; J trimming: 5 bases; junction bases outside the gene matches: 14. The CDR3 length is 17 residues. The germline CDR1 and CDR2 sequences are SGHRS and YFSETQ. The CDR3 DNA reads TGCGCCAGCAGTGAGGCCCGAACTAGCGGGAGCGAGGAGACCCAGTACTTC. It encodes CASSEARTSGSEETQYF.

The chain carries TRBV14 and TRBJ1-1; D is unclear. The CDR3 sequence is 11 residues long. V lost 6 bases to trimming and J lost 6 bases, with 8 bases between them. CDR1 SGHDN and CDR2 FVKESK come from the germline V gene. The CDR3 loop reads CASRAGSEAFF. For the CDR3, the DNA is TGTGCCAGCAGGGCTGGTTCTGAAGCTTTCTTT.

This sequence joins TRBV5-8 and TRBJ2-3; weak D call: TRBD1 (5 bases). This CDR3 contains 16 residues. V shed 2 bases and J shed 2 bases, with 15 bases lying between them. Per germline, CDR1 SGHTS and CDR2 YDEGEE. This chain's CDR3 is CASSLGQGFHTDTQYF. The CDR3 coding sequence is TGTGCCAGCAGCTTAGGCCAGGGTTTTCACACAGATACGCAGTATTTT.

This clone was seen a handful of times. The genes are TRBV7-2 and TRBJ1-2; no firm D call. The length of the CDR3 is 13 residues. Per germline, CDR1 SGHTA and CDR2 FQGNSA. The V end was cut by 5 bases, the J end by 2 bases, with 9 bases between. The CDR3: CASSPVQNYGYTF. Written as DNA, the CDR3 is TGTGCCAGCAGCCCCGTACAGAACTATGGCTACACCTTC.

This clone was observed a handful of times. The chain is built from TRBV11-2 and TRBJ2-1; 7 bases are shared with TRBD2. Germline trimming cut 4 bases from V and 6 bases from J; bases unmatched to any gene: 18. There are 18 residues in the CDR3. Germline CDR1 is SGHAT and CDR2 is FQNNGV. The CDR3 loop is CASSSRGGSQFFGNEQFF. The CDR3 nucleotides read TGTGCCAGCAGCTCTCGAGGCGGGAGCCAATTTTTTGGCAATGAGCAGTTCTTC.

The CDR3 spells CASADRSDGTDTQYF. CDR3 sequence (DNA): TGTGCCAGTGCTGACCGTAGCGATGGCACAGATACGCAGTATTTT. This chain uses TRBV19 with TRBJ2-3; D perhaps matches TRBD2 (5 bases). The CDR3 length is 15 residues. CDR1 and CDR2 from the germline V gene are LNHDA and SQIVND (reference sequence). The V and J ends lost 8 bases and 1 base respectively, with 16 bases between them.

The chain recombines TRBV5-1 with TRBJ2-1, with 11 bases matching TRBD1. The CDR3 spans 18 residues. Trimming took 0 bases from V and 1 from J; bases not matched to a gene: 6. The V gene's germline CDR1 is SGHRS and CDR2 YFSETQ. The CDR3: CASSLVGTGGRSYNEQFF. For the CDR3, the DNA is TGCGCCAGCAGCTTGGTCGGGACAGGGGGTAGATCCTACAATGAGCAGTTCTTC.

V is TRBV19 and J is TRBJ1-4; D is uncertain. The V end was cut by 6 bases, the J end by 0 bases, with 11 bases between. CDR3 length: 15 residues. The germline V gene has CDR1 LNHDA and CDR2 SQIVND (reference sequence). The CDR3 DNA sequence: TGTGCCAGTAGCCGCTGGGAGCCAACTAATGAAAAACTGTTTTTT. As protein: CASSRWEPTNEKLFF.